This T cell receptor beta chain was observed in a study of CD8 T cells in Susac syndrome. Study-level findings and limits: As acknowledged by the study, its TCR sequencing and HLA analysis included a relatively small number of individuals.

TCR beta sequences were obtained from blood CD8+ and CD4+ T cells. TEMRA cells were FACS-enriched, while CD8+ and CD4+ T cells were negatively isolated. The CDR3 length is 11 residues. The germline gives CDR1 ENHRY, CDR2 SYGVKD. V lost 3 bases to trimming and J lost 8 bases, with 7 bases between them. The RNA input was about 0.5 to 1 ug, and it was reverse transcribed with random hexamers. TCRdb independently ran MiXCR on the immunoSEQ multiplex PCR reads; one entry per CDR3 protein. The table has about 130,000 distinct CDR3 sequences, roughly 96% seen once; the top ten hold around 0.12%. A remark on this clonotype: Antigen specificity is unknown.

The receptor's source is a human donor in good health. The V call is TRBV10-3, the J call TRBJ1-2; the D gene is possibly TRBD1 (6 bases). The material sequenced was CD4+ T cells from PBMCs. The CDR3 DNA sequence: TGTGCCATCAGTGATGGGGGCGGCTACACCTTC. It translates to CAISDGGGYTF.